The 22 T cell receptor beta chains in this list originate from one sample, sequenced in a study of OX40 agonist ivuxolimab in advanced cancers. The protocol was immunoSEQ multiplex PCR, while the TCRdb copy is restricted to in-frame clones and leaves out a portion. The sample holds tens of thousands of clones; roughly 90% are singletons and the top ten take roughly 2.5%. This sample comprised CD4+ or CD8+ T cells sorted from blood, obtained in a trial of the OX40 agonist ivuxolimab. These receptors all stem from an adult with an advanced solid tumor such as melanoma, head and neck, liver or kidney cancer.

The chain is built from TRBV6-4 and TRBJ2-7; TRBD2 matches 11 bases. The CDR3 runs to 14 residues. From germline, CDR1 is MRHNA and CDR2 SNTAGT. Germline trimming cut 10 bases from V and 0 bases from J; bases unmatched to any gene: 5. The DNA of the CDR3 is TGTGCCACCTGGACTAGCGGGTCCTCCTACGAGCAGTACTTC. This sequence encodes CATWTSGSSYEQYF.

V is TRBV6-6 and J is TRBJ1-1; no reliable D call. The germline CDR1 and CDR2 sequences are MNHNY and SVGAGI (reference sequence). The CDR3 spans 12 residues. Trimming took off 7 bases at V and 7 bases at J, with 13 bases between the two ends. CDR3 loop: CASTMDPREAFF. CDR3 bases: TGTGCCAGCACCATGGACCCCCGTGAAGCTTTCTTT.

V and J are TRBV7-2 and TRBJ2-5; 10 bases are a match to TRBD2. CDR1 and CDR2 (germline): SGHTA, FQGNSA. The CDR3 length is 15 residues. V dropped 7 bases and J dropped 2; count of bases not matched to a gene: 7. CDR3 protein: CASTWTSGSQETQYF. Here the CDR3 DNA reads TGTGCCAGCACCTGGACTAGCGGCTCTCAAGAGACCCAGTACTTC.

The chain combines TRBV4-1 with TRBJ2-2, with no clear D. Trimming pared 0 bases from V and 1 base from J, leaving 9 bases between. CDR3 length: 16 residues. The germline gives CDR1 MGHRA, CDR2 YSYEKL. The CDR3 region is CASSQDWRQNTGELFF. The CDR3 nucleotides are TGCGCCAGCAGCCAAGATTGGAGACAGAACACCGGGGAGCTGTTTTTT.

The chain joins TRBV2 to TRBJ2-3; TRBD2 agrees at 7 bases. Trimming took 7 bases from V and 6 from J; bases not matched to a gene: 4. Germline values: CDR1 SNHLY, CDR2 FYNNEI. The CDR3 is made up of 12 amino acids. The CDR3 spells CASTREADTQYF. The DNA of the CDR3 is TGTGCCAGCACCCGGGAGGCGGATACGCAGTATTTT.

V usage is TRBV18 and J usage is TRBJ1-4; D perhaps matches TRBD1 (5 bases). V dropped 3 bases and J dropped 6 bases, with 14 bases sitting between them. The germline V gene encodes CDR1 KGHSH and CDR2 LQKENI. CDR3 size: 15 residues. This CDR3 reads CASSPRQSSDEKLFF. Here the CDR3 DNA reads TGTGCCAGCTCACCCAGACAGTCTTCGGATGAAAAACTGTTTTTT.

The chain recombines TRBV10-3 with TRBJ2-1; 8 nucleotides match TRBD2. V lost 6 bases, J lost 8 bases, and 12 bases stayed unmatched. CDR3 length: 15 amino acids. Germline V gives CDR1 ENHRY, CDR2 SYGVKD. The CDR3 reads CAISSGTSPGHEQFF. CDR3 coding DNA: TGTGCCATCAGCTCCGGGACTAGTCCGGGACATGAGCAGTTCTTC.

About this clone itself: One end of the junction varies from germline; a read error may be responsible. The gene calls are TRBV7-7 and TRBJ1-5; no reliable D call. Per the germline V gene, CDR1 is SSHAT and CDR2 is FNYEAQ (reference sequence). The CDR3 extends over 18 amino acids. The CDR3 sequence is CASSPRPPHCYSNQPQHF. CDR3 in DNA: TGTGCTAGCAGCCCACGGCCCCCCCATTGTTACAGCAATCAGCCCCAGCATTTT.

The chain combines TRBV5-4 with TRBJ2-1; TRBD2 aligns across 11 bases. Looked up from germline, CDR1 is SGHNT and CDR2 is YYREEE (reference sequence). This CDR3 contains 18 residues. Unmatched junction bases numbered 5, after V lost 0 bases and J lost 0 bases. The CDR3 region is CASSLGTSGSRSYNEQFF. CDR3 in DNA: TGTGCCAGCAGCTTGGGGACTAGCGGGTCTCGCTCCTACAATGAGCAGTTCTTC.

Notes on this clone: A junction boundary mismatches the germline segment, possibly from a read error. The chain's CDR3 is CASSPRNAGELFF. The CDR3 bases are TGTGCCAGCAGCCCTCGGAACGCCGGGGAGCTGTTTTTT. The genes are TRBV7-3 and TRBJ2-2; no definite D call. This CDR3 comprises 13 residues. Germline CDR1 is SGHTA and CDR2 is FQGTGA.

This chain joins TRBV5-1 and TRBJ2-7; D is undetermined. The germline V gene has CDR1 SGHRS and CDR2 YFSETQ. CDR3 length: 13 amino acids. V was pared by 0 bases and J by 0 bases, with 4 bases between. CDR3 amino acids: CASSLDFSYEQYF. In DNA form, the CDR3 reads TGCGCCAGCAGCTTGGACTTCTCCTACGAGCAGTACTTC.

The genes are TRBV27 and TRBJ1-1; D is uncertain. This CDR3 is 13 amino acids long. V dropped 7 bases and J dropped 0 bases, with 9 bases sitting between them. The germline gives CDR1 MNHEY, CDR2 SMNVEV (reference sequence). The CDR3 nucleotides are TGTGCCAGCAAGGGAGAGATGAACACTGAAGCTTTCTTT. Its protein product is CASKGEMNTEAFF.

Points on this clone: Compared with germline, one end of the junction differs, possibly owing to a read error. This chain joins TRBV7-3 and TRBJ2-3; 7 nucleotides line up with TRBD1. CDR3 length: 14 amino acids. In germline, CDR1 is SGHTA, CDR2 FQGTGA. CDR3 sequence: CASSITGVTDTQYF. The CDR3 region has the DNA TGTGCCAGCAGCATAACAGGGGTCACAGATACGCAGTATTTT.

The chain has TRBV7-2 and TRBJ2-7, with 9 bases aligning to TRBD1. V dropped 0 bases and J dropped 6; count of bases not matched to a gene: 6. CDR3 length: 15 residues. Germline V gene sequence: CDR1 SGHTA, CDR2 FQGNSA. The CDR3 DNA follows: TGTGCCAGCAGCTTAGCCCATGGACAGGGGTTCGAGCAGTACTTC. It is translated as CASSLAHGQGFEQYF.

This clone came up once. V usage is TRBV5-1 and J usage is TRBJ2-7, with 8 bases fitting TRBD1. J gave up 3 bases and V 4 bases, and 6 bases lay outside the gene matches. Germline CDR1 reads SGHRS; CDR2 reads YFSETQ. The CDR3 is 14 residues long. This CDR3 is CASSPGQGGYEQYF. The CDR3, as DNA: TGCGCCAGCAGCCCTGGACAGGGCGGCTACGAGCAGTACTTC.

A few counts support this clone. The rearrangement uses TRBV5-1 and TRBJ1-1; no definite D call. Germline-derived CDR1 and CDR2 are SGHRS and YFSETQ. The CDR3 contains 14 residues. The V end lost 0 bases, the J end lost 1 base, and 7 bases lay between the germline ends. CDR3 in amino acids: CASSLETPNTEAFF. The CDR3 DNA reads TGCGCCAGCAGCTTGGAGACACCGAACACTGAAGCTTTCTTT.

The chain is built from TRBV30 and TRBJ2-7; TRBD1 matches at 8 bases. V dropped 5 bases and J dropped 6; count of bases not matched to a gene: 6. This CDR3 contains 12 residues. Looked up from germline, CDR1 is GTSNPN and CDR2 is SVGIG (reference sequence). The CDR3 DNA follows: TGTGCCTGGTCCTTACAGGGGGGCGAGCAGTACTTC. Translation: CAWSLQGGEQYF.

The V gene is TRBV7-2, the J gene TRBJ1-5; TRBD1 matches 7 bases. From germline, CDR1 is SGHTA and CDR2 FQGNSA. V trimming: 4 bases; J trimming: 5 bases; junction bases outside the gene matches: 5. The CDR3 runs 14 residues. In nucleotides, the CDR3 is TGTGCCAGCAGCTCTCAGGGGGGATATCAGCCCCAGCATTTT. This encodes CASSSQGGYQPQHF.

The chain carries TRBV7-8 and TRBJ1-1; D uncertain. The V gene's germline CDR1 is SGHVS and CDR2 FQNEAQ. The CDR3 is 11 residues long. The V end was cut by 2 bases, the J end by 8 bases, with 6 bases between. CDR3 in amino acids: CASSLTREAFF. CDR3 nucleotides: TGTGCCAGCAGCTTAACCAGGGAAGCTTTCTTT.

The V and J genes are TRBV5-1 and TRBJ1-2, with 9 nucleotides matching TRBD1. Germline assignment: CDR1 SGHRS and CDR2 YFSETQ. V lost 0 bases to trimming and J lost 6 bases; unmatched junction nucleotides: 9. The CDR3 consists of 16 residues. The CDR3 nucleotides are TGCGCCAGCAGCTTGGCACCGGGACAGGGTGGGGATGGCTACACCTTC. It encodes CASSLAPGQGGDGYTF.

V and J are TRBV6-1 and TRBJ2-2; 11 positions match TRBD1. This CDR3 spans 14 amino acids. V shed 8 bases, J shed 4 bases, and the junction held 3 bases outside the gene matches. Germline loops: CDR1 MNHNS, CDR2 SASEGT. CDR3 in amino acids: CASEGTGGTGELFF. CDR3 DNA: TGTGCCAGCGAGGGGACAGGGGGCACCGGGGAGCTGTTTTTT.

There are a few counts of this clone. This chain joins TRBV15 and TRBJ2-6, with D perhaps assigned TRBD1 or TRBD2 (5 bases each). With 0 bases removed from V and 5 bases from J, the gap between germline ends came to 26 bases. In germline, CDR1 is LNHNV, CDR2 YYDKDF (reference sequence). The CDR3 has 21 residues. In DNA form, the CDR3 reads TGTGCCACCAGCAGAGATCGCTTAAGTGATTGGGACCGAAATCGGGCCAACGTCCTGACTTTC. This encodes CATSRDRLSDWDRNRANVLTF.